Shown below are 20 T cell receptor beta chains from a single sample sequenced in a study of T cells in Graves' hyperthyroidism and ophthalmopathy. TCR beta CDR3 region amplification was performed from RNA transcripts. First-round RT-PCR with HTBI primers amplified the TCR CDR3 region. TCRdb re-called the multiplex PCR reads through MiXCR, storing one row per CDR3 protein. The table has around 350,000 distinct CDR3 sequences, roughly 13% seen once. Sequencing was carried out using blood. The receptors were gathered from a woman aged 18-30 years with Graves' hyperthyroidism.

Remarks on this clonotype: This may be a read error: a much more frequent sequence differs by one nucleotide. The rearrangement links TRBV6-5 to TRBJ2-3; weak D call: TRBD2 (6 bases). CDR3 size: 16 residues. Germline V gene sequence: CDR1 MNHEY, CDR2 SVGAGI. The DNA of the CDR3 is TGTGCCGGCAGTTACTCCGCTAGCGCGCGCTGGGATACGCAGTATTTT. Translation gives CAGSYSASARWDTQYF.

The V and J genes are TRBV18 and TRBJ2-1; 9 bases fit TRBD2. Germline V lookup: CDR1 KGHSH, CDR2 LQKENI. The CDR3 is 17 residues long. V lost 0 bases, J lost 10 bases, and 13 bases stayed unmatched. The DNA for the CDR3 is TGTGCCAGCTCACCACCGTTCCCGTGGCGGGAGGGGAAGGAGCAGTTCTTC. Its translation is CASSPPFPWREGKEQFF.

This clonotype has ten or more counts. The rearrangement joins TRBV18 to TRBJ2-3; D is unresolved. Trimming cost V 2 bases and J 0 bases, with 12 bases left between them. Germline values: CDR1 KGHSH, CDR2 LQKENI. CDR3 length: 16 amino acids. CDR3 bases: TGTGCCAGCTCACCAGGACCCGCTGGGAGCACAGATACGCAGTATTTT. This gives the protein CASSPGPAGSTDTQYF.

This clonotype was counted at least ten times. J is TRBJ2-3 and V is TRBV14, with 8 bases fitting TRBD1. V trimming: 3 bases; J trimming: 2 bases; junction bases outside the gene matches: 4. Germline CDR1 is SGHDN and CDR2 is FVKESK. The CDR3 runs to 15 residues. The CDR3 loop is CASSHRTGITDTQYF. As DNA, the CDR3 is TGTGCCAGCAGCCACCGGACAGGGATCACAGATACGCAGTATTTT. Variable domain in full (rest from reference TRBV14 and TRBJ2-3): EAGVTQFPSHSVIEKGQTVTLRCDPISGHDNLYWYRRVMGKEIKFLLHFVKESKQDESGMPNNRFLAERTGGTYSTLKVQPAELEDSGVYFCASSHRTGITDTQYFGPGTRLTVL.

The V call is TRBV5-4, the J call TRBJ2-1; D is perhaps TRBD1 (6 bases). The V end lost 5 bases, the J end lost 7 bases, and 19 bases lay between the germline ends. The CDR3 runs to 15 residues. Germline-derived CDR1 and CDR2 are SGHNT and YYREEE (reference sequence). In nucleotides, the CDR3 is TGTGCCAGCAGAGATACAGGGTTTAGTCCGAATGAGCAGTTCTTC. Protein product: CASRDTGFSPNEQFF.

This clonotype was counted ten times or more. The chain joins TRBV12-5 to TRBJ2-1; D is possibly TRBD1 (6 bases). V dropped 1 base and J dropped 5 bases, with 12 bases sitting between them. Germline CDR1 is LGHNT and CDR2 is FRNRAP. There are 15 residues in the CDR3. The CDR3 DNA is TGTGCTAGTGGTTTGGCCGGGACACCAAACAATGAGCAGTTCTTC. Amino acid sequence: CASGLAGTPNNEQFF.

This chain connects TRBV2 to TRBJ1-2; 9 positions agree with TRBD1. The ends lost 0 bases at V and 8 bases at J; junction bases unmatched: 4. Germline assignment: CDR1 SNHLY and CDR2 FYNNEI. This CDR3 spans 14 amino acids. The DNA for the CDR3 is TGTGCCAGCAGTGAAGCGACAGGGACAGGGGGCTACACCTTC. Translation gives CASSEATGTGGYTF.

This chain links TRBV19 with TRBJ1-5; D gene unclear. The length of the CDR3 is 13 residues. The germline CDR1 and CDR2 sequences are LNHDA and SQIVND (reference sequence). Trimming shortened V by 4 bases and J by 7 bases, and 11 bases separated the two germline ends. The CDR3 protein is CASSTLDGQPQHF. CDR3 DNA sequence: TGTGCCAGTAGTACTTTAGACGGACAGCCCCAGCATTTT.

This clonotype was counted only a few times. The genes are TRBV13 and TRBJ1-6; D remains unclear. This CDR3 is built from 12 residues. V gave up 6 bases and J gave up 9 bases, with 9 bases separating them. Germline V gene data show CDR1 as PRHDT and CDR2 as FYEKMQ (reference sequence). As DNA, the CDR3 is TGTGCCAGCAGATCTATCGGTTCACCCCTCCACTTT. As protein: CASRSIGSPLHF.

This chain joins TRBV5-4 and TRBJ2-4; D unclear. Trimming took off 4 bases at V and 7 bases at J, with 15 bases between the two ends. The CDR3 contains 14 residues. From germline, CDR1 is SGHNT and CDR2 YYREEE (reference sequence). The CDR3 loop reads CASSLGTSQNIQYF. The CDR3 DNA reads as TGTGCCAGCAGCCTGGGCACATCCCAGAACATTCAGTACTTC.

This clonotype came up many times. V usage is TRBV29-1 and J usage is TRBJ1-2; D not certain. The CDR3 length is 14 residues. The germline V gene has CDR1 SQVTM and CDR2 ANQGSEA. Trimming shortened V by 2 bases and J by 5 bases, and 15 bases separated the two germline ends. CDR3 region: CSVESGQADYGYTF. The CDR3 nucleotides read TGCAGCGTTGAAAGCGGTCAGGCCGATTATGGCTACACCTTC.

The sample holds many counts of this clonotype. V is TRBV2 and J is TRBJ1-5; 9 bases are shared with TRBD1. V shed 8 bases, J shed 3 bases, and the junction held 5 bases outside the gene matches. The germline V gene has CDR1 SNHLY and CDR2 FYNNEI. This CDR3 is 14 amino acids long. CDR3: CASQGQGINQPQHF. CDR3 coding DNA: TGTGCCAGCCAGGGACAGGGAATCAATCAGCCCCAGCATTTT.

This clonotype showed up many times. V is TRBV12-5 and J is TRBJ1-2; D may be TRBD1 (5 bases). Trimming stripped 3 bases from V and 2 bases from J, with 19 bases between. This CDR3 comprises 17 residues. Germline CDR1 reads LGHNT; CDR2 reads FRNRAP. In nucleotides, the CDR3 is TGTGCTAGTGGTTTCACAGGATATGGGACGACCAACTATGGCTACACCTTC. Encoded protein: CASGFTGYGTTNYGYTF. Drawing the rest from reference TRBV12-5 and TRBJ1-2, the complete variable domain is DARVTQTPRHKVTEMGQEVTMRCQPILGHNTVFWYRQTMMQGLELLAYFRNRAPLDDSGMPKDRFSAEMPDATLATLKIQPSEPRDSAVYFCASGFTGYGTTNYGYTFGSGTRLTVV.

The sample holds many counts of this clonotype. The chain links TRBV6-1 to TRBJ1-5; the D is unclear. Deletions cut 3 bases from V and 9 bases from J, with 6 bases between. Germline V gene lookup returns CDR1 MNHNS and CDR2 SASEGT. This CDR3 has 11 amino acids. The CDR3 sequence is CASSENGPQHF. The CDR3 DNA reads as TGTGCCAGCAGTGAGAACGGGCCCCAGCATTTT.

This clonotype was observed many times. This rearrangement joins TRBV3-1 to TRBJ2-7, with a possible D match to TRBD1 (6 bases). The germline CDR1 and CDR2 sequences are LGHDT and YNNKEL (reference sequence). The V and J ends lost 3 bases and 4 bases respectively, with 13 bases between them. CDR3 length: 14 amino acids. The CDR3 DNA is TGTGCCAGCAGCCATCCGGGACACACGTACGAGCAGTACTTC. It is translated as CASSHPGHTYEQYF.

There are many counts of this clonotype. The chain couples TRBV3-1 to TRBJ2-2; the match to TRBD1 covers 7 bases. Germline-derived CDR1 and CDR2 are LGHDT and YNNKEL (reference sequence). The J segment lost 5 bases and the V segment lost 3 bases, leaving 18 bases of the junction unmatched. The CDR3 has 19 amino acids. CDR3 in amino acids: CASSQLGQVNRFWTGELFF. The CDR3 coding sequence is TGTGCCAGCAGCCAGTTAGGACAGGTTAATCGCTTTTGGACCGGGGAGCTGTTTTTT.

This clonotype has ten or more counts. The gene calls are TRBV12-3 or TRBV12-4 and TRBJ1-4; TRBD1 agrees at 7 bases. V was pared by 7 bases and J by 2 bases, with 13 bases of the junction left unmatched. The CDR3 has 17 amino acids. In nucleotides, the CDR3 is TGTGCCAGCACCGACAGGGTACGACCAGCCACTAATGAAAAACTGTTTTTT. Its protein product is CASTDRVRPATNEKLFF.

The sample holds many counts of this clonotype. J is TRBJ1-5 and V is TRBV20-1; maybe TRBD1 (5 bases). The ends were cut back, 3 bases at V and 10 bases at J, with 16 bases in the middle. The CDR3 spans 13 residues. Germline V gives CDR1 DFQATT, CDR2 SNEGSKA (reference sequence). The CDR3 DNA is TGCAGTGCTAGTACCGGGACGGGAGGTCCCCAGCATTTT. Translated, it gives CSASTGTGGPQHF.

This rearrangement joins TRBV3-1 to TRBJ2-3; the match to TRBD2 covers 8 bases. The CDR3 has 13 residues. V lost 3 bases to trimming and J lost 4 bases; unmatched junction nucleotides: 0. CDR1 is LGHDT, CDR2 YNNKEL, per germline (reference sequence). CDR3 coding DNA: TGTGCCAGCAGCCAGACTAGCGCAGATACGCAGTATTTT. This codes for CASSQTSADTQYF.

This clonotype has just a few counts. V and J are TRBV20-1 and TRBJ2-1; 11 bases align to TRBD2. With V trimmed by 6 bases and J by 6 bases, 16 bases remained unmatched. CDR1 DFQATT and CDR2 SNEGSKA come from the germline V gene (reference sequence). The CDR3 covers 17 residues. Written as DNA, the CDR3 is TGCAGTGCAGAGATATATAGCGGGGGGGCCGGCGCCAATGAGCAGTTCTTC. Translating gives CSAEIYSGGAGANEQFF.